This T cell receptor beta chain was recovered during a study of blood T cells in healthy people across ages. This clonotype has a handful of counts. Primed by a sample-barcoded 5' primer and a J-beta primer mix, a second PCR proceeded for 7 to 11 cycles. TCRdb called the 5' RACE reads again in MiXCR, with one record for every CDR3 protein. The sample carries 800,000 or so distinct CDR3 sequences, 20% to 25% recorded once. Germline CDR1 SQVTM, CDR2 ANQGSEA. The CDR3 is made up of 11 amino acids. Trimming shortened V by 7 bases and J by 2 bases, and 9 bases separated the two germline ends. In addition, the sample was reused for a study of T cells of mothers and their children.

This clonotype was obtained from a boy younger than 18 in good health. The rearrangement links TRBV29-1 to TRBJ2-7; D not certain. The sample consisted of blood. CDR3 nucleotide sequence: TGCAGCGGCATAAGGGCCTACGAGCAGTACTTC. Protein: CSGIRAYEQYF.